The clone carrying this TCR beta chain showed up just a few times. Antigen: not known. This sample is drawn from a study of breast tumors, draining lymph nodes, adjacent tissues. Breast cancer patients provided tissue from their axillary draining lymph nodes. The V and J ends lost 3 bases and 6 bases, in that order; junction bases with no gene match: 10. There are 16 residues in the CDR3. Study results and caveats: Tumor TCR diversity was below lymph nodes but above nontumor tissue.

Each CDR3 protein is one row after TCRdb ran MiXCR on the multiplex PCR reads. The table lists 250,000 or so distinct CDR3 sequences, about 30% of them singletons. V gene TRBV12-3 or TRBV12-4 combines with J gene TRBJ2-2; TRBD1 aligns across 7 bases. Material for sequencing was axillary lymph node tissue. The sequence derives from a female donor with breast cancer. Some clones in this sample may be carry-over from other donors' samples. The CDR3 loop is CASSFAGTVTSGELFF. CDR3 bases: TGTGCCAGCAGTTTTGCCGGGACAGTCACGTCCGGGGAGCTGTTTTTT.